The 25 T cell receptor beta chains reported below all come from one sample, sequenced in a study of blood T cell repertoires in COVID-19. Libraries were prepared by immunoSEQ multiplex PCR; TCRdb keeps only in-frame clonotypes and omits some of them. Of a few hundred thousand clones listed, roughly 87% are singletons. Sequenced: PBMCs or T cells enriched from blood (not recorded which). These receptors came from a woman aged 25 to 39 who had recovered from COVID-19.

This clone was counted once. The chain carries TRBV10-3 and TRBJ1-3, with 7 nucleotides matching TRBD1. Looked up from germline, CDR1 is ENHRY and CDR2 is SYGVKD. The CDR3 length is 14 residues. V shed 6 bases and J 2 bases; nucleotides not matched to a gene: 4. The CDR3 reads CAIRLTGTGNTIYF. The CDR3, as DNA: TGTGCCATCAGACTGACAGGGACTGGAAACACCATATATTTT.

V gene TRBV9 combines with J gene TRBJ1-2; D is uncertain. CDR1 and CDR2 (germline): SGDLS, YYNGEE. The CDR3 consists of 14 residues. Between the trimmed V and J ends, which lost 0 bases and 7 bases, there was a span of 13 bases. The CDR3, as DNA: TGTGCCAGCAGCGTAGGCGTGGAGGGAAGTGGCTACACCTTC. Protein sequence: CASSVGVEGSGYTF.

The V gene is TRBV6-5, the J gene TRBJ1-2, with TRBD1 identical over 7 bases. With V trimmed by 8 bases and J by 4 bases, 4 bases remained unmatched. Germline CDR1 MNHEY, CDR2 SVGAGI. The CDR3 is made up of 12 amino acids. In DNA form, the CDR3 reads TGTGCCAGCGCAGGGGGTGGCTATGGCTACACCTTC. It is translated as CASAGGGYGYTF.

This clone was picked up a small number of times. This chain uses TRBV29-1 with TRBJ1-5; D gene ambiguous. The CDR3 is made up of 15 amino acids. V was trimmed by 4 bases and J by 1 base, leaving 14 bases between them. Germline-derived CDR1 and CDR2 are SQVTM and ANQGSEA. CDR3 bases: TGCAGCGTTGGGGAGTCTACGGCAAGCAATCAGCCCCAGCATTTT. Translated, it gives CSVGESTASNQPQHF.

The chain combines TRBV30 with TRBJ1-2; 8 nucleotides match TRBD1. Germline V CDR1 and CDR2: GTSNPN, SVGIG (reference sequence). This CDR3 comprises 13 residues. V dropped 5 bases and J dropped 6; count of bases not matched to a gene: 8. The chain's CDR3 is CAWDRLTGDGYTF. CDR3 bases: TGTGCCTGGGACCGCCTGACAGGGGATGGCTACACCTTC.

This chain uses TRBV28 with TRBJ1-1, with 7 nucleotides matching TRBD1. This CDR3 has 15 amino acids. Per the germline V gene, CDR1 is MDHEN and CDR2 is SYDVKM. Germline trimming cut 8 bases from V and 0 bases from J; bases unmatched to any gene: 9. The CDR3 is CASRRQGGMNTEAFF. The CDR3 nucleotides are TGTGCCAGCCGCAGGCAGGGGGGCATGAACACTGAAGCTTTCTTT.

The V and J genes are TRBV2 and TRBJ1-2, with a possible D match to TRBD1 (5 bases). Germline CDR1 and CDR2: SNHLY and FYNNEI. Trimming left V 7 bases short and J 4 bases short, with 28 bases between. The CDR3 extends over 18 amino acids. CDR3 loop: CASTPRGKVIVNPYGYTF. The CDR3 nucleotides read TGTGCCAGCACCCCCCGGGGGAAGGTTATAGTTAATCCCTATGGCTACACCTTC.

This chain connects TRBV14 to TRBJ2-5; 7 bases match TRBD2. Trimming took 6 bases from V and 5 from J; bases not matched to a gene: 9. The CDR3 runs 14 residues. Per germline, CDR1 SGHDN and CDR2 FVKESK. The CDR3 DNA is TGTGCCAGCAGGCCTCTCTGGGGGGGTGAGACCCAGTACTTC. It translates to CASRPLWGGETQYF.

This clone was found once. V gene TRBV3-1 (or the pseudogene TRBV3-2) combines with J gene TRBJ1-4, with 7 bases identical to TRBD1. This CDR3 region has 14 residues. Germline loops: CDR1 LGHDT, CDR2 YNNKEL (reference sequence). With 5 bases clipped from V and 8 bases from J, the junction kept 8 bases outside the gene matches. CDR3: CASSLGQAGEKLFF. The CDR3 DNA sequence: TGTGCCAGCAGCTTAGGACAGGCCGGGGAAAAACTGTTTTTT.

The CDR3 here is CASSSGTGPNEKLFF. As DNA, the CDR3 is TGTGCCAGCAGCTCCGGGACAGGTCCTAATGAAAAACTGTTTTTT. The chain recombines TRBV11-3 with TRBJ1-4, with 8 bases matching TRBD1. Germline V CDR1 and CDR2: SGHNT, YENEEA. The CDR3 spans 15 residues. Trimming took 4 bases from V and 3 from J; bases not matched to a gene: 4.

The chain recombines TRBV19 with TRBJ1-6; D is possibly TRBD1 (6 bases). Germline CDR1 LNHDA, CDR2 SQIVND (reference sequence). Deletions cut 3 bases from V and 5 bases from J, with 11 bases between. This CDR3 comprises 15 residues. CDR3: CASSIVTGNNSPLHF. The CDR3 DNA reads as TGTGCCAGTAGTATCGTAACAGGGAATAATTCACCCCTCCACTTT.

The CDR3 loop is CASSQGGTEQYF. DNA for the CDR3: TGCGCCAGCAGCCAAGGGGGCACCGAGCAGTACTTC. The chain combines TRBV5-1 with TRBJ2-7; 7 nucleotides line up with TRBD1. The V and J ends lost 4 bases and 6 bases, in that order; junction bases with no gene match: 4. Germline V gives CDR1 SGHRS, CDR2 YFSETQ. The CDR3 is 12 amino acids.

The rearrangement links TRBV15 to TRBJ2-5; D is possibly TRBD2 (5 bases). Deletions cut 2 bases from V and 2 bases from J, with 12 bases between. CDR1 is LNHNV, CDR2 YYDKDF, per germline (reference sequence). This CDR3 has 15 residues. The CDR3 bases are TGTGCCACCAGCAGAACCCCGGACTCTCAAGAGACCCAGTACTTC. Its translation is CATSRTPDSQETQYF.

A few counts support this clone. The same CDR3 arises from other DNA sequences in this sample as well. This chain links TRBV24-1 with TRBJ2-1; D perhaps matches TRBD2 (6 bases). Germline-derived CDR1 and CDR2 are KGHDR and SFDVKD. V dropped 4 bases and J dropped 3 bases, with 9 bases sitting between them. The CDR3 has 14 amino acids. The CDR3 sequence is CATSDSGVYNEQFF. The DNA for the CDR3 is TGTGCCACCAGTGACTCGGGAGTCTACAATGAGCAGTTCTTC.

This clone occurred once. The chain links TRBV29-1 to TRBJ1-2, with D uncertain. CDR3 length equals 11 residues. The V end lost 8 bases, the J end lost 1 base, and 8 bases lay between the germline ends. Per the germline V gene, CDR1 is SQVTM and CDR2 is ANQGSEA. CDR3 amino acids: CSPLLNYGYTF. CDR3 in DNA: TGCAGCCCTCTCCTTAACTATGGCTACACCTTC.

The chain is built from TRBV7-9 and TRBJ2-3, with D tentatively TRBD2 (6 bases). The germline gives CDR1 SEHNR, CDR2 FQNEAQ (reference sequence). V was cut by 1 base and J by 3 bases, with 11 bases left in between. CDR3 length: 15 residues. The CDR3 protein is CASSLDSRETDTQYF. The DNA for the CDR3 is TGTGCCAGCAGCTTAGACTCCCGGGAGACAGATACGCAGTATTTT.

CDR3 protein: CASSIDGDSRPRNEQFF. The CDR3 bases are TGTGCCAGTAGTATAGATGGGGACTCCCGCCCTCGCAATGAGCAGTTCTTC. The chain uses TRBV19 and TRBJ2-1; D may be TRBD2 (6 bases). This CDR3 is built from 17 residues. V shed 0 bases and J shed 6 bases, with 18 bases lying between them. Germline assignment: CDR1 LNHDA and CDR2 SQIVND (reference sequence).

This sequence joins TRBV4-3 and TRBJ2-1; 10 nucleotides align to TRBD2. The CDR3 consists of 18 residues. Germline-derived CDR1 and CDR2 are LGHNA and YSLEER. The V and J ends lost 4 bases and 3 bases, in that order; junction bases with no gene match: 12. The CDR3 reads CASSPRVGERGGYNEQFF. The CDR3 coding sequence is TGCGCCAGCAGCCCCCGCGTGGGGGAGCGGGGGGGCTACAATGAGCAGTTCTTC.

The rearrangement uses TRBV29-1 and TRBJ1-2; D may be TRBD1 (5 bases). Trimming shortened V by 6 bases and J by 4 bases, and 9 bases separated the two germline ends. This CDR3 spans 11 amino acids. The germline CDR1 and CDR2 sequences are SQVTM and ANQGSEA. The CDR3, as DNA: TGCAGCGTAGGCGGGGCCTATGGCTACACCTTC. Its protein is CSVGGAYGYTF.

The chain uses TRBV7-9 and TRBJ1-1; a possible D gene is TRBD1 (5 bases). The CDR3 is 14 residues long. Germline assignment: CDR1 SEHNR and CDR2 FQNEAQ (reference sequence). The germline V and J ends were trimmed by 0 bases and 6 bases, with 11 bases remaining between them. Here the CDR3 reads CASSLAGSGAEAFF. The CDR3 DNA reads as TGTGCCAGCAGCTTAGCCGGGTCGGGGGCTGAAGCTTTCTTT.

The gene calls are TRBV10-3 and TRBJ1-1; 8 bases map to TRBD1. V dropped 4 bases and J dropped 2; count of bases not matched to a gene: 9. CDR1 ENHRY and CDR2 SYGVKD come from the germline V gene. The CDR3 sequence is 16 residues long. CDR3 residues: CAISGQDRGANTEAFF. The CDR3, as DNA: TGTGCCATCAGTGGGCAAGACAGGGGCGCTAACACTGAAGCTTTCTTT.

This clone has just one count. This chain uses TRBV12-3 or TRBV12-4 with TRBJ2-7; D is uncertain. The ends were cut back, 0 bases at V and 1 base at J, with 4 bases in the middle. The CDR3 covers 13 residues. CDR3 in amino acids: CASSLANSYEQYF. The CDR3 nucleotides read TGTGCCAGCAGTTTAGCTAATTCCTACGAGCAGTACTTC.

The chain carries TRBV27 and TRBJ1-1, with 12 bases lining up with TRBD1. The CDR3 sequence is 14 residues long. V gave up 5 bases and J gave up 4 bases; unmatched junction bases: 2. The germline CDR1 and CDR2 sequences are MNHEY and SMNVEV (reference sequence). The CDR3 nucleotides read TGTGCCAGCAGTGGGGACAGGGGGCGCACTGAAGCTTTCTTT. Protein sequence: CASSGDRGRTEAFF.

This chain links TRBV7-9 with TRBJ2-2, with a tentative D call TRBD2 (6 bases). CDR3 length: 16 amino acids. Germline V gene data show CDR1 as SEHNR and CDR2 as FQNEAQ (reference sequence). Trimming stripped 4 bases from V and 5 bases from J, with 17 bases between. In DNA, the CDR3 is TGTGCCAGCAGCTACCAAACGGAGGGGTGGACCGGGGAGCTGTTTTTT. As protein: CASSYQTEGWTGELFF.

CDR3: CASRGQGVNQPQHF. The CDR3 nucleotides read TGTGCCAGTAGGGGACAGGGGGTCAATCAGCCCCAGCATTTT. The V gene is TRBV19, the J gene TRBJ1-5, with 11 bases lining up with TRBD1. The trim removed 6 bases at V and 3 bases at J, leaving 1 base unmatched. Per the germline V gene, CDR1 is LNHDA and CDR2 is SQIVND (reference sequence). This CDR3 has 14 amino acids.